This T cell receptor beta chain was sequenced during a study of T-cell reconstitution after alpha-beta-depleted transplantation in children. This clonotype turned up a few times. A TCRbeta library incorporating unique molecular identifiers was prepared. TCRdb fed the PCR reads into MiXCR, producing one record per CDR3 protein. The profile shows hundreds of thousands of distinct CDR3 sequences, less than 35% of them singletons. V was pared by 8 bases and J by 6 bases, with 13 bases of the junction left unmatched. The V gene's germline CDR1 is MNHNS and CDR2 SASEGT. There are 15 residues in the CDR3. The source was PBMCs from the stem cell graft donor, collected from the stem cell graft. The TCR originated in a human donor who donated a stem cell graft to a child with aplastic anemia. The J gene is TRBJ2-1, the V gene TRBV6-1; 7 nucleotides line up with TRBD2. The CDR3 region has the DNA TGTGCCAGCTGGAGGGACCGACTAGCTTCCAATGAGCAGTTCTTC. Its translation is CASWRDRLASNEQFF.